Following are 18 T cell receptor beta chains from one sample sequenced in a study of vaccination and CD4 T cells after COVID-19. No antigen is known for these receptors. Treatment described: approximately nine-day PBMC culture with coronavirus spike peptide pools or control peptides (ViraFEST assay). Scientists ran DNA taken from cultured CD4+ T cells through the Oncomine TCR Beta short-read assay for sequencing. TCRdb independently ran MiXCR on the PCR reads; one entry per CDR3 protein. The sample has about 13,000 distinct CDR3 sequences, approximately 57% seen once. The sequenced sample consisted of CD4+ T cells from blood, cultured in vitro. The source is a human donor who had recovered from COVID-19.

V and J are TRBV7-9 and TRBJ2-1, with 8 bases matching TRBD2. The CDR3 is 15 amino acids. Germline loops: CDR1 SEHNR, CDR2 FQNEAQ (reference sequence). Trimming removed 4 bases from V and 10 bases from J; junction bases left unmatched: 12. CDR3 in amino acids: CASSSLDGRAREQFF. DNA of the CDR3: TGTGCCAGCAGCTCCCTTGACGGGAGGGCAAGAGAGCAGTTCTTC. Full variable domain (remainder filled in from reference TRBV7-9 and TRBJ2-1): DTGVSQNPRHKITKRGQNVTFRCDPISEHNRLYWYRQTLGQGPEFLTYFQNEAQLEKSRLLSDRFSAERPKGSFSTLEIQRTEQGDSAMYLCASSSLDGRAREQFFGPGTRLTVL.

The J gene is TRBJ1-5, the V gene TRBV2, with D perhaps matching TRBD1 (5 bases). There are 15 residues in the CDR3. CDR1 is SNHLY and CDR2 is FYNNEI in the germline V gene. Trimming removed 4 bases at V and 6 bases at J, with 16 bases between. In DNA, the CDR3 is TGTGCCAGCAGTGGTGAGGGGTTTTCTAGTCAGCCCCAGCATTTT. Translation gives CASSGEGFSSQPQHF.

The rearrangement joins TRBV2 to TRBJ1-1, with a weak D call TRBD1 (5 bases). V lost 10 bases, J lost 1 base, and 16 bases lay in between. The CDR3 runs 14 residues. From germline, CDR1 is SNHLY and CDR2 FYNNEI. The DNA of the CDR3 is TGTGCCACCCTTTGGGGGGAGTGGAACACTGAAGCTTTCTTT. Its translation is CATLWGEWNTEAFF.

V usage is TRBV20-1 and J usage is TRBJ2-2, with unresolved D. Looked up from germline, CDR1 is DFQATT and CDR2 is SNEGSKA (reference sequence). The ends were cut back, 0 bases at V and 3 bases at J, with 5 bases in the middle. This CDR3 contains 13 residues. This CDR3 reads CSARDAHTGELFF. As DNA, the CDR3 is TGCAGTGCTAGAGATGCACACACCGGGGAGCTGTTTTTT.

CDR3 residues: CATSGGLGEQFF. The CDR3 DNA sequence: TGTGCCACTAGCGGGGGGCTGGGGGAGCAGTTCTTC. The J gene is TRBJ2-1, the V gene TRBV6-1, with 11 bases that match TRBD2. From germline, CDR1 is MNHNS and CDR2 SASEGT. V shed 10 bases and J 10 bases; nucleotides not matched to a gene: 6. This CDR3 is 12 amino acids long.

This clonotype has only a few counts. V is TRBV12-3 or TRBV12-4 and J is TRBJ2-5; D is perhaps TRBD2 (6 bases). This CDR3 contains 14 residues. Trimming pared 2 bases from V and 1 base from J, leaving 8 bases between. CDR3 amino acids: CASSLMTSQETQYF. DNA for the CDR3: TGTGCCAGCAGTTTAATGACTAGCCAAGAGACCCAGTACTTC.

For this clonotype: The junction departs from the called germline gene at one end, perhaps through a read error. The chain couples TRBV20-1 to TRBJ1-6; 7 bases fit TRBD1. The CDR3 spans 15 residues. The germline CDR1 and CDR2 sequences are DFQATT and SNEGSKA (reference sequence). CDR3: CSGKEGTAFNLPLHF. The CDR3 coding sequence is TGCAGTGGCAAAGAGGGGACAGCTTTTAATTTACCCCTCCACTTT.

The rearrangement uses TRBV28 and TRBJ1-2; possibly TRBD1 for D (6 bases). The CDR3 consists of 16 residues. Germline CDR1 and CDR2: MDHEN and SYDVKM. Trimming removed 4 bases from V and 0 bases from J, with 15 bases in between. The CDR3 is CASSSRPTGTNYGYTF. The DNA for the CDR3 is TGTGCCAGCAGTTCTCGCCCGACAGGAACTAACTATGGCTACACCTTC.

The chain uses TRBV5-1 and TRBJ1-1; D remains unclear. CDR3 size: 13 residues. Between the trimmed V and J ends, which lost 2 bases and 2 bases, there was a span of 7 bases. Germline CDR1 and CDR2: SGHRS and YFSETQ. The DNA of the CDR3 is TGCGCCAGCAGCTTTGCCCGAAACACTGAAGCTTTCTTT. This codes for CASSFARNTEAFF.

V is TRBV7-9 and J is TRBJ2-1; 10 bases match TRBD1. Germline CDR1 SEHNR, CDR2 FQNEAQ (reference sequence). J was trimmed by 2 bases and V by 4 bases; bases with no gene match: 2. CDR3 length equals 15 residues. The CDR3 spells CASSSGTGAYNEQFF. CDR3 coding DNA: TGTGCCAGCAGCTCGGGGACAGGGGCCTACAATGAGCAGTTCTTC.

The J gene is TRBJ2-1, the V gene TRBV19; D is uncertain. From germline, CDR1 is LNHDA and CDR2 SQIVND (reference sequence). Trimming took 10 bases from V and 0 from J, leaving 13 bases between them. CDR3 size: 14 residues. CDR3: CATTTDSSYNEQFF. DNA of the CDR3: TGTGCCACGACGACGGATAGCTCCTACAATGAGCAGTTCTTC.

This clonotype was recorded a few times. The chain links TRBV2 to TRBJ1-2; D might be TRBD1 (6 bases). Trimming pared 6 bases from V and 4 bases from J, leaving 24 bases between. The germline V gene has CDR1 SNHLY and CDR2 FYNNEI. This CDR3 contains 17 residues. The CDR3 bases are TGTGCCAGCAGAAGTCCTGGGGTCAGGGGCGAAAGCTATGGCTACACCTTC. It encodes CASRSPGVRGESYGYTF.

This clonotype was seen once. The chain is built from TRBV7-8 and TRBJ1-5, with D perhaps TRBD1 (6 bases). V was trimmed by 5 bases and J by 5 bases, leaving 16 bases between them. The CDR3 covers 15 residues. CDR1 and CDR2 (germline): SGHVS, FQNEAQ. CDR3 in DNA: TGTGCCAGCAGCCCTACAGGGAGCAGGGATCAGCCCCAGCATTTT. Its protein is CASSPTGSRDQPQHF. Together with reference TRBV7-8 and TRBJ1-5, the CDR3 gives the full variable domain: GAGVSQSPRYKVAKRGQDVALRCDPISGHVSLFWYQQALGQGPEFLTYFQNEAQLDKSGLPSDRFFAERPEGSVSTLKIQRTQQEDSAVYLCASSPTGSRDQPQHFGDGTRLSIL.

The gene calls are TRBV11-2 and TRBJ1-2, with a possible D match to TRBD1 (6 bases). Germline CDR1 is SGHAT and CDR2 is FQNNGV. The V end lost 3 bases, the J end lost 8 bases, and 10 bases lay between the germline ends. The CDR3 consists of 12 residues. The CDR3 sequence is CASSFRGRGYTF. In DNA form, the CDR3 reads TGTGCCAGCAGCTTCAGGGGTCGCGGCTACACCTTC.

The rearrangement uses TRBV27 and TRBJ1-1, with unresolved D. Trimming stripped 5 bases from V and 2 bases from J, with 15 bases between. Per the germline V gene, CDR1 is MNHEY and CDR2 is SMNVEV (reference sequence). The CDR3 consists of 15 residues. This chain's CDR3 is CASSNPPGDNTEAFF. Here the CDR3 DNA reads TGTGCCAGCAGTAACCCCCCCGGAGATAACACTGAAGCTTTCTTT.

This chain links TRBV6-2 or TRBV6-3 with TRBJ1-5; D is ambiguous. The germline gives CDR1 MNHEY, CDR2 SVGEGT. The CDR3 extends over 14 amino acids. The ends were cut back, 0 bases at V and 6 bases at J, with 9 bases in the middle. The CDR3 coding sequence is TGTGCCAGCAGTTACTCTGGTTTCGGTCAGCCCCAGCATTTT. Translation: CASSYSGFGQPQHF.

A few counts support this clonotype. The CDR3 DNA reads TGCAGTGCTAGGGGTCTCTCCTACGAGCAGTACTTC. Encoded protein: CSARGLSYEQYF. V gene TRBV20-1 combines with J gene TRBJ2-7; D is unresolved. The CDR3 is 12 amino acids. The V and J ends lost 3 bases and 0 bases respectively, with 6 bases between them. Germline-derived CDR1 and CDR2 are DFQATT and SNEGSKA (reference sequence).

The chain uses TRBV19 and TRBJ1-6, with D perhaps matching TRBD1 (6 bases). V dropped 4 bases and J dropped 7 bases, with 14 bases sitting between them. Germline V gene lookup returns CDR1 LNHDA and CDR2 SQIVND (reference sequence). The CDR3 consists of 15 residues. The CDR3 is CASSRQDAGNSPLHF. The CDR3 DNA reads TGTGCCAGTAGTAGACAGGATGCGGGGAATTCACCCCTCCACTTT.